Listed here is a single TCR beta chain. Antigen: not known. The data originate from a study of T cells after yellow fever vaccination. Study observations and caveats: Post-booster repertoires contained most primary-vaccination clones again (around 97% CD4, around 89% CD8). The study found a weaker secondary response that peaked faster, day 5 versus 15.

CDR3 size: 21 residues. V gave up 4 bases and J gave up 1 base; unmatched junction bases: 21. Germline V gives CDR1 DFQATT, CDR2 SNEGSKA (reference sequence). TCRdb reanalysed the 5' RACE reads using MiXCR and keeps one entry per CDR3 protein. The data hold around 310,000 distinct CDR3 sequences, with about 8.7% observed a single time. V and J are TRBV20-1 and TRBJ2-1; 11 bases map to TRBD2. Sequenced material: PBMCs, taken on the day of the first yellow fever vaccination. The sequence came from a man between 18 and 29 years old who received the YFV17D yellow fever vaccine. The CDR3 loop reads CSATSGGPTGSVRQSYNEQFF. The CDR3 DNA is TGCAGTGCTACTAGCGGGGGGCCGACTGGATCAGTGCGGCAATCCTACAATGAGCAGTTCTTC.